The 17 T cell receptor beta chains reported below all come from one sample, sequenced in a study of T cell repertoires in cytomegalovirus infection. TCRdb fed the reads into MiXCR, producing one record per CDR3 protein. Of approximately 110,000 distinct CDR3 sequences in the sample, 25% to 35% were seen once. Their antigens are not known. The sequenced sample was CD8+ T cells from cultured PBMCs, obtained from culture after CMV antigen stimulation. The receptors stem from a human donor in good health (CMV status not recorded). Some clones in this sample may be carry-over from other donors' samples.

This sequence joins TRBV2 and TRBJ2-3; no firm D call. Germline V lookup: CDR1 SNHLY, CDR2 FYNNEI. Trimming cost V 11 bases and J 6 bases, with 12 bases left between them. The CDR3 runs 11 residues. CDR3 residues: CASVRQDTQYF. For the CDR3, the DNA is TGTGCCTCGGTCCGGCAGGATACGCAGTATTTT.

This clonotype was counted a few times. The genes are TRBV2 and TRBJ2-1, with 8 bases fitting TRBD1. V dropped 7 bases and J dropped 0; count of bases not matched to a gene: 2. This CDR3 spans 14 amino acids. Per germline, CDR1 SNHLY and CDR2 FYNNEI. The CDR3 DNA reads as TGTGCCAGCAAAGGACAGGGCTCCTACAATGAGCAGTTCTTC. Amino acid sequence: CASKGQGSYNEQFF.

V gene TRBV7-2 combines with J gene TRBJ2-1; D might be TRBD1 (6 bases). The CDR3 is made up of 12 amino acids. The germline V gene encodes CDR1 SGHTA and CDR2 FQGNSA. The ends were cut back, 1 base at V and 14 bases at J, with 12 bases in the middle. The CDR3 bases are TGTGCCAGCAGCTTAGTGGGGGACATGGAGTTCTTC. Residues: CASSLVGDMEFF.

J is TRBJ2-1 and V is TRBV19; D is uncertain. The CDR3 is 12 amino acids. V was shortened by 6 bases and J by 7 bases, with 10 bases between the two germline ends. Germline V gene data show CDR1 as LNHDA and CDR2 as SQIVND (reference sequence). In DNA form, the CDR3 reads TGTGCCAGTAGCAATGGATTTAATGAGCAGTTCTTC. Translated, it gives CASSNGFNEQFF.

This clonotype is deemed medium-sized. This sequence joins TRBV2 and TRBJ2-1, with unresolved D. CDR1 and CDR2 from the germline V gene are SNHLY and FYNNEI. The CDR3 runs 12 residues. The V end was cut by 4 bases, the J end by 7 bases, with 8 bases between. The CDR3: CASSGFRNEQFF. CDR3 nucleotide sequence: TGTGCCAGCAGTGGGTTCCGGAATGAGCAGTTCTTC.

This clonotype has more than one count but fewer than ten. The chain joins TRBV27 to TRBJ2-1, with D tentatively TRBD2 (5 bases). CDR1 is MNHEY and CDR2 is SMNVEV in the germline V gene (reference sequence). This CDR3 region has 18 residues. V dropped 1 base and J dropped 0 bases, with 16 bases sitting between them. The CDR3 sequence: CASSLWPPGVSSYNEQFF. CDR3 in DNA: TGTGCCAGCAGTTTATGGCCCCCCGGGGTAAGCTCCTACAATGAGCAGTTCTTC.

The J gene is TRBJ1-2, the V gene TRBV13; D remains ambiguous. Germline loops: CDR1 PRHDT, CDR2 FYEKMQ (reference sequence). Trimming shortened V by 0 bases and J by 4 bases, and 18 bases separated the two germline ends. The CDR3 length is 17 residues. Here the CDR3 reads CASSLGYEDGSGYGYTF. CDR3 DNA: TGTGCCAGCAGCTTAGGCTATGAAGACGGCTCCGGCTATGGCTACACCTTC.

The sample holds a few counts of this clonotype. The chain uses TRBV9 and TRBJ2-7, with TRBD1 matching over 8 bases. CDR3 length: 14 amino acids. Germline values: CDR1 SGDLS, CDR2 YYNGEE. J gave up 5 bases and V 2 bases, and 6 bases lay outside the gene matches. CDR3 DNA: TGTGCCAGCAGCGTTGGACAGGGTTGGGACGAGCAGTACTTC. It codes for CASSVGQGWDEQYF.

This clonotype was observed a handful of times. This chain joins TRBV4-2 and TRBJ2-7; D is perhaps TRBD1 (5 bases). Trimming stripped 4 bases from V and 3 bases from J, with 13 bases between. This CDR3 is 14 amino acids long. The germline V gene has CDR1 LGHNA and CDR2 YNFKEQ. The CDR3 region has the DNA TGTGCCAGCAGCCTAAGCCAGGGTTACTACGAGCAGTACTTC. This encodes CASSLSQGYYEQYF.

The CDR3 spells CASSEDRPSSYEQYF. CDR3 DNA sequence: TGTGCCAGCAGTGAAGATCGTCCTAGCTCCTACGAGCAGTACTTC. The chain joins TRBV2 to TRBJ2-7; D ambiguous. V lost 1 base and J lost 0, with 10 bases in between. This CDR3 region has 15 residues. Germline-derived CDR1 and CDR2 are SNHLY and FYNNEI.

This sequence joins TRBV7-4 and TRBJ2-3, with D perhaps assigned TRBD1 or TRBD2 (5 bases each). The CDR3 sequence is 16 residues long. Deletions cut 5 bases from V and 0 bases from J, with 15 bases between. The germline gives CDR1 SGHVT, CDR2 SQSDAQ. The CDR3 loop reads CASSLLGETSTDTQYF. In nucleotides, the CDR3 is TGTGCCAGCAGCCTGTTGGGGGAGACTAGCACAGATACGCAGTATTTT.

This sequence joins TRBV6-1 and TRBJ2-7; TRBD1 matches 7 bases. Germline loops: CDR1 MNHNS, CDR2 SASEGT. Trimming removed 2 bases from V and 1 base from J; junction bases left unmatched: 2. The CDR3 is 14 amino acids. The DNA for the CDR3 is TGTGCCAGCAGTGAATGGGACAGTTCCTACGAGCAGTACTTC. Translating it yields CASSEWDSSYEQYF.

The gene calls are TRBV7-9 and TRBJ1-1; D is undetermined. There are 13 residues in the CDR3. V lost 5 bases and J 14 bases, leaving 21 bases between the germline ends. From germline, CDR1 is SEHNR and CDR2 FQNEAQ (reference sequence). CDR3 protein: CASSLSPGIDSFF. The CDR3 DNA reads TGTGCCAGCAGCCTCTCCCCCGGGATAGATTCCTTCTTT.

For the CDR3, the DNA is TGTGCCAGCAGTCCTGACCTATCTGGGGGCGCCCCCGGGGAGCTGTTTTTT. Its protein product is CASSPDLSGGAPGELFF. V is TRBV12-3 or TRBV12-4 and J is TRBJ2-2; perhaps TRBD1 as D (6 bases). V lost 5 bases to trimming and J lost 6 bases, with 22 bases between them. CDR3 length: 17 residues.

The rearrangement uses TRBV6-6 and TRBJ2-7, with 10 bases identical to TRBD1. Germline CDR1 reads MNHNY; CDR2 reads SVGAGI (reference sequence). J lost 7 bases, V lost 9 bases, and 6 bases had no gene match. The CDR3 contains 12 residues. The CDR3 is CASGQGVPEQYF. The DNA for the CDR3 is TGTGCCAGTGGACAGGGGGTCCCAGAGCAGTACTTC.

This clonotype was counted a few times. CDR3 nucleotide sequence: TGTGCCAGCACCCCTAACGGGGAGTACGACGAGCAGTACTTC. Its translation: CASTPNGEYDEQYF. The chain couples TRBV7-9 to TRBJ2-7, with a possible D match to TRBD2 (5 bases). This CDR3 comprises 14 residues. V lost 7 bases and J lost 5, with 18 bases in between. Germline values: CDR1 SEHNR, CDR2 FQNEAQ (reference sequence).

The V and J genes are TRBV6-1 and TRBJ2-2; tentatively, D is TRBD1 (5 bases). This CDR3 contains 15 residues. CDR1 is MNHNS and CDR2 is SASEGT in the germline V gene. With 2 bases removed from V and 0 bases from J, the gap between germline ends came to 7 bases. The CDR3 loop is CASSEWGANTGELFF. CDR3 nucleotides: TGTGCCAGCAGTGAATGGGGCGCGAACACCGGGGAGCTGTTTTTT.